A selection of T cell receptor beta chains follows, all from one sample in a study of cytomegalovirus exposure and HLA in healthy donors. Generated by immunoSEQ multiplex PCR, the TCRdb table keeps only in-frame clones and is missing some. The sample records around 130,000 clones, 70% to 80% being singletons. Sequencing input: PBMCs. Receptor source: a man under 40 in good health and CMV-seronegative. The CDR3 runs from the conserved cysteine through the conserved F or W. A D gene is named only where the DNA matches it firmly. Some rows mark clone size as missing; the rest say once, few, many or name a class of expanded clone.

CDR3 protein: CATNTSGLAGSCSYNEQFF; CDR3 DNA: TGCGCCACCAACACTTCGGGACTAGCGGGGTCTTGCTCCTACAATGAGCAGTTCTTC; clone size: .; J gene: TRBJ2-1; V gene: TRBV4-1; D gene: TRBD2
CDR3 protein: CASSLSQGDTEAFF; CDR3 DNA: TGTGCCAGCAGCTTAAGTCAGGGCGACACTGAAGCTTTCTTT; clone size: .; J gene: TRBJ1-1; V gene: TRBV7-3; D gene: .
CDR3 protein: CASRPTRNRYEQYF; CDR3 DNA: TGTGCCAGCAGACCCACGAGGAACCGGTACGAGCAGTACTTC; clone size: .; J gene: TRBJ2-7; V gene: TRBV6-5; D gene: .
CDR3 protein: CACLYYPGYEQYF; CDR3 DNA: TGTGCCTGCTTATATTATCCGGGCTACGAGCAGTACTTC; clone size: .; J gene: TRBJ2-7; V gene: TRBV30; D gene: .
CDR3 protein: CASSWQGGDTQYF; CDR3 DNA: TGTGCCAGCAGCTGGCAGGGGGGCGATACGCAGTATTTT; clone size: .; J gene: TRBJ2-3; V gene: TRBV5-4; D gene: .
CDR3 protein: CASSIGTGARETQYF; CDR3 DNA: TGTGCCAGTAGTATAGGTACAGGGGCCCGGGAGACCCAGTACTTC; clone size: .; J gene: TRBJ2-5; V gene: TRBV19; D gene: TRBD1
CDR3 protein: CASTPPGTGVTEAFF; CDR3 DNA: TGTGCCAGCACTCCACCCGGGACAGGGGTTACTGAAGCTTTCTTT; clone size: few; J gene: TRBJ1-1; V gene: TRBV6-5; D gene: TRBD1
CDR3 protein: CASSFPVYNEQFF; CDR3 DNA: TGCGCCAGCAGCTTTCCAGTTTACAATGAGCAGTTCTTC; clone size: .; J gene: TRBJ2-1; V gene: TRBV5-1; D gene: .
CDR3 protein: CASSLFSGNTEAFF; CDR3 DNA: TGTGCCAGCAGCTTATTCTCCGGGAACACTGAAGCTTTCTTT; clone size: once; J gene: TRBJ1-1; V gene: TRBV7-2; D gene: .
CDR3 protein: CASSISPGTGSSYEQYF; CDR3 DNA: TGTGCCAGCAGTATTAGCCCCGGGACAGGTTCGTCCTACGAGCAGTACTTC; clone size: few; J gene: TRBJ2-7; V gene: TRBV11-2; D gene: TRBD1
CDR3 protein: CASSQDRGDTEAFF; CDR3 DNA: TGTGCCAGCAGCCAGGACAGGGGGGACACTGAAGCTTTCTTT; clone size: once; J gene: TRBJ1-1; V gene: TRBV4-2; D gene: TRBD1
CDR3 protein: CASNEGGSASYEQYF; CDR3 DNA: TGCGCCAGCAACGAGGGAGGTTCGGCCTCCTACGAGCAGTACTTC; clone size: .; J gene: TRBJ2-7; V gene: TRBV5-1; D gene: .
CDR3 protein: CASGTSVSTSYNEQFF; CDR3 DNA: TGTGCCAGCGGGACTAGCGTATCGACCTCCTACAATGAGCAGTTCTTC; clone size: .; J gene: TRBJ2-1; V gene: TRBV27; D gene: TRBD2
CDR3 protein: CASRRQGGGEQYF; CDR3 DNA: TGTGCCAGCAGGAGACAGGGGGGCGGCGAGCAGTACTTC; clone size: .; J gene: TRBJ2-7; V gene: TRBV25-1; D gene: TRBD1
CDR3 protein: CASTTGTGDNSPLHF; CDR3 DNA: TGCGCCAGCACCACTGGGACAGGAGATAATTCACCCCTCCACTTT; clone size: .; J gene: TRBJ1-6; V gene: TRBV4-3; D gene: TRBD1
CDR3 protein: CASSLTGNYGYTF; CDR3 DNA: TGTGCCAGCTCCTTGACAGGGAACTATGGCTACACCTTC; clone size: .; J gene: TRBJ1-2; V gene: TRBV6-1; D gene: TRBD1
CDR3 protein: CASSSGQYEQYF; CDR3 DNA: TGTGCCAGCAGCTCGGGACAGTACGAGCAGTACTTC; clone size: .; J gene: TRBJ2-7; V gene: TRBV7-9; D gene: TRBD1
CDR3 protein: CASRESRAKNTEAFF; CDR3 DNA: TGTGCCAGCAGGGAGAGCAGGGCGAAGAACACTGAAGCTTTCTTT; clone size: .; J gene: TRBJ1-1; V gene: TRBV6-6; D gene: .
CDR3 protein: CAISEMVGSGNTIYF; CDR3 DNA: TGTGCCATCAGTGAGATGGTCGGCTCTGGAAACACCATATATTTT; clone size: once; J gene: TRBJ1-3; V gene: TRBV10-3; D gene: .
CDR3 protein: CASSVGSGRHNEQFF; CDR3 DNA: TGTGCCAGCAGCGTAGGTAGCGGGAGACACAATGAGCAGTTCTTC; clone size: .; J gene: TRBJ2-1; V gene: TRBV9; D gene: TRBD2
CDR3 protein: CASSLDGGSYEQYF; CDR3 DNA: TGTGCCAGCAGCTTAGACGGGGGATCCTACGAGCAGTACTTC; clone size: .; J gene: TRBJ2-7; V gene: TRBV11-2; D gene: .
CDR3 protein: CASSRLMGGAYNEQFF; CDR3 DNA: TGCGCCAGCAGCAGACTAATGGGGGGGGCCTACAATGAGCAGTTCTTC; clone size: few; J gene: TRBJ2-1; V gene: TRBV5-1; D gene: TRBD2
CDR3 protein: CASSERTSGRAHEQFF; CDR3 DNA: TGTGCCAGCAGCGAGCGAACTAGCGGGAGGGCCCATGAGCAGTTCTTC; clone size: .; J gene: TRBJ2-1; V gene: TRBV5-6; D gene: TRBD2
CDR3 protein: CASSDGQENTDTQYF; CDR3 DNA: TGCGCCAGCAGCGATGGACAGGAGAACACAGATACGCAGTATTTT; clone size: .; J gene: TRBJ2-3; V gene: TRBV5-1; D gene: TRBD1
CDR3 protein: CASSLGQGERETQYF; CDR3 DNA: TGTGCCAGCAGCTTAGGACAGGGGGAGAGGGAGACCCAGTACTTC; clone size: .; J gene: TRBJ2-5; V gene: TRBV5-4; D gene: TRBD1
CDR3 protein: CASTLGQGAREQYF; CDR3 DNA: TGCGCCAGTACTCTGGGACAGGGCGCACGCGAGCAGTACTTC; clone size: .; J gene: TRBJ2-7; V gene: TRBV5-1; D gene: TRBD1
CDR3 protein: CASSAIPGLGYGYTF; CDR3 DNA: TGTGCCAGCAGTGCAATACCGGGGTTGGGATATGGCTACACCTTC; clone size: .; J gene: TRBJ1-2; V gene: TRBV2; D gene: .
CDR3 protein: CAWSVGDNYGHTF; CDR3 DNA: TGTGCCTGGAGTGTAGGGGATAACTATGGCCACACCTTC; clone size: .; J gene: TRBJ1-2; V gene: TRBV30; D gene: .